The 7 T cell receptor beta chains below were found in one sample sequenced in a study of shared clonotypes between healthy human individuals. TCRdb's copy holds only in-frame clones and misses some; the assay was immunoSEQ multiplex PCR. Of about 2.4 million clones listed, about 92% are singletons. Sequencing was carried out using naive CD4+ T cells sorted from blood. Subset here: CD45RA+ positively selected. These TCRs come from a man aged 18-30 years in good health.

In nucleotides, the CDR3 is TGTGCCAGCAGCTTTTCTCCTACAGAGACCCAGTACTTC. It yields the protein CASSFSPTETQYF. The J gene is TRBJ2-5, the V gene TRBV7-2; D gene uncertain. The germline V gene has CDR1 SGHTA and CDR2 FQGNSA. The CDR3 totals 13 residues. Trimming removed 3 bases from V and 4 bases from J, with 9 bases in between.

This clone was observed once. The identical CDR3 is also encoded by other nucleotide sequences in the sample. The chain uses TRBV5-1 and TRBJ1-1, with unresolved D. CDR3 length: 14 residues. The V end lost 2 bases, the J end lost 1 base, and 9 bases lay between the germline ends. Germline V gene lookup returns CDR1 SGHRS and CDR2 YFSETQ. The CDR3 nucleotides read TGCGCCAGCAGCTTCGGGCAGGAGAACACTGAAGCTTTCTTT. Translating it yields CASSFGQENTEAFF.

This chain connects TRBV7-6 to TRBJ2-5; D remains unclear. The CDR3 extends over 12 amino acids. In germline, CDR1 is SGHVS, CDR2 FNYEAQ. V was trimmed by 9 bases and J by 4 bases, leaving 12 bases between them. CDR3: CARAKRAETQYF. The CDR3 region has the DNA TGTGCCAGGGCGAAGAGAGCAGAGACCCAGTACTTC.

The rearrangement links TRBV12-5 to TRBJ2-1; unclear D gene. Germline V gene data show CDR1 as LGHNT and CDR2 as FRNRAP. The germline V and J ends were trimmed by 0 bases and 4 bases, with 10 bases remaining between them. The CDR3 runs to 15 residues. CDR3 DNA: TGTGCTAGTGGTTTGGTAACGGCATCTTACAATGAGCAGTTCTTC. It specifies CASGLVTASYNEQFF.

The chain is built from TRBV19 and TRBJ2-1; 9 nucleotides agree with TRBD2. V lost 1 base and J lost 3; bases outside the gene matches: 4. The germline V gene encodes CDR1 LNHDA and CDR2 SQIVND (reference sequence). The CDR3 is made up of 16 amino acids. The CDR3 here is CASSIGRTSVYNEQFF. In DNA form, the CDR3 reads TGTGCCAGTAGTATAGGTCGGACTAGCGTCTACAATGAGCAGTTCTTC.

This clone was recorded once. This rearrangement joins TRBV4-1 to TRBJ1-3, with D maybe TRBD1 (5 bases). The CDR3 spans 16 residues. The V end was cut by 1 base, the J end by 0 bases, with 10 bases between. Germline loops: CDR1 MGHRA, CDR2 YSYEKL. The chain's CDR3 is CASSQGSQASGNTIYF. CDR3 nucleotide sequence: TGCGCCAGCAGCCAAGGGTCACAGGCCTCTGGAAACACCATATATTTT.

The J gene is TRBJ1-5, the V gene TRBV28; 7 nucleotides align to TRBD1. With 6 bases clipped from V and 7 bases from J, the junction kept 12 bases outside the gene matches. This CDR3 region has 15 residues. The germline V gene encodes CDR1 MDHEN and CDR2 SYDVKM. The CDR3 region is CASRGQPLSGQPQHF. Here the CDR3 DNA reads TGTGCCAGCAGGGGACAGCCACTTTCCGGACAGCCCCAGCATTTT.